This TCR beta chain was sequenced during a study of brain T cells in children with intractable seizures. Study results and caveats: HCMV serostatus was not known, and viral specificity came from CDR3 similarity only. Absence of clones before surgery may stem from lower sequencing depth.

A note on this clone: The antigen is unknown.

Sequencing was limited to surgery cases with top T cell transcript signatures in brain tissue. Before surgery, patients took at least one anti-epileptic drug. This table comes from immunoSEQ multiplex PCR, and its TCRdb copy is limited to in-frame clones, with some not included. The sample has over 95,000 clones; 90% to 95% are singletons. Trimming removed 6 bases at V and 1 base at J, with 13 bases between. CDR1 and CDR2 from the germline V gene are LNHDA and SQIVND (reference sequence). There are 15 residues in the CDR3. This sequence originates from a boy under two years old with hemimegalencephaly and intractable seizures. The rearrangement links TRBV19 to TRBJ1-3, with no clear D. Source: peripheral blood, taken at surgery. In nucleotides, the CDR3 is TGTGCCAGTAGAGTTTATGGAGTATCTGGAAACACCATATATTTT. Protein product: CASRVYGVSGNTIYF.